This TCR beta chain was recovered during a study of identical twins. The study, taken as a whole, reports: Shared out-of-frame alpha sequences (those common to twins) showed excess low generation probability. The models gave estimates that fell short of the out-of-frame TCR alpha sharing seen in monozygotic twins. The degree of excess twin sharing was weaker in beta out-of-frame sequences.

Template switching introduced a universal primer site, and the cDNA bore unique molecular identifiers. MiXCR, applied by TCRdb to the 5' RACE reads, yields one record per CDR3 protein. The repertoire holds about 220,000 distinct CDR3 sequences, with about 7.5% as singletons. This clonotype was observed many times. Its antigen is still unknown. CDR1 and CDR2 (germline): SNHLY, FYNNEI. This CDR3 spans 14 amino acids. Trimming took off 6 bases at V and 0 bases at J, with 8 bases between the two ends. This same sample was also taken into another study, of yellow fever vaccine responses in identical twins.

The sequenced sample was memory (CD45RO+) T cells sorted from blood. This chain links TRBV2 with TRBJ1-4; D gene ambiguous. This TCR derives from a woman younger than 35 in good health. The CDR3 DNA follows: TGTGCCAGCAGGCGAGGGACAACTAATGAAAAACTGTTTTTT. Translation: CASRRGTTNEKLFF.